Listed below are T cell receptor beta chains from one sample, sequenced in a study of OX40 agonist ivuxolimab in advanced cancers. Profiling relied on immunoSEQ multiplex PCR, and the TCRdb table lists in-frame clones only, not all of them. The sample consists of over 45,000 clones, about 88% of them appearing once. The specimen was CD4+ or CD8+ T cells sorted from blood, collected in a trial of the OX40 agonist ivuxolimab. These receptors originate from an adult with an advanced solid tumor such as melanoma, head and neck, liver or kidney cancer. The CDR3 runs from the conserved cysteine through the conserved F or W. The order of the fields is clone size, J gene, D gene, V gene, CDR3 protein, CDR3 DNA. The D gene is left open where the match is weak. Some rows mark clone size as missing; the rest say once, few, many or name a class of expanded clone.

>-|TRBJ2-7|TRBD2|TRBV6-5
CASSGLAGGHEQYF
TGTGCCAGCAGTGGGTTAGCGGGAGGACACGAGCAGTACTTC
>-|TRBJ2-7|-|TRBV18
CASSRSGPFLGAYEQYF
TGTGCCAGCTCACGATCCGGGCCTTTCTTAGGGGCCTACGAGCAGTACTTC
>once|TRBJ1-4|-|TRBV4-1
CASSQGGLYEKLFF
TGCGCCAGCAGCCAAGGGGGACTCTACGAAAAACTGTTTTTT
>few|TRBJ1-1|TRBD1|TRBV7-3
CASSQGGTEAFF
TGTGCCAGCAGCCAGGGGGGCACTGAAGCTTTCTTT
>-|TRBJ2-7|-|TRBV28
CASGLRGPSYEQYF
TGTGCCAGCGGCCTGCGGGGTCCTTCCTACGAGCAGTACTTC
>-|TRBJ2-6|-|TRBV15
CATSIGDFSGANVLTF
TGTGCCACCAGCATAGGGGACTTCTCTGGGGCCAACGTCCTGACTTTC
>once|TRBJ2-7|-|TRBV9
CASSLTPTGYEQYF
TGTGCCAGCAGCCTGACCCCGACAGGCTACGAGCAGTACTTC
>medium-sized|TRBJ2-6|TRBD1|TRBV10-3
CAIRTGESGANVLTF
TGTGCCATCAGGACAGGGGAGTCTGGGGCCAACGTCCTGACTTTC
>-|TRBJ2-5|-|TRBV5-1
CASSLGRETQYF
TGCGCCAGCAGCTTGGGGAGAGAGACCCAGTACTTC
>-|TRBJ2-5|-|TRBV28
CASSLNGRGAETQYF
TGTGCCAGCAGTTTGAACGGGAGAGGGGCCGAGACCCAGTACTTC
>-|TRBJ2-3|-|TRBV2
CASSEAPPPTLGYF
TGTGCCAGCAGTGAAGCGCCTCCCCCCACTCTCGGGTATTTT
>medium-sized|TRBJ2-7|-|TRBV28
CASRSRDGLVPSYEQYF
TGTGCCAGCAGGTCCCGGGACGGTTTGGTTCCCTCCTACGAGCAGTACTTC
>-|TRBJ1-4|-|TRBV2
CASRREEKLFF
TGTGCCAGCAGGAGGGAAGAAAAACTGTTTTTT
>-|TRBJ2-3|TRBD1|TRBV2
CASSAGGEPDTQYF
TGTGCCAGCAGTGCAGGGGGCGAGCCAGATACGCAGTATTTT
>-|TRBJ1-1|TRBD1|TRBV27
CASRQNRGKMNTEAFF
TGTGCCAGCAGGCAAAACAGGGGTAAGATGAACACTGAAGCTTTCTTT
>-|TRBJ2-1|-|TRBV6-5
CASQGSYNEQFF
TGTGCCAGCCAGGGGTCCTACAATGAGCAGTTCTTC
>-|TRBJ2-2|-|TRBV18
CASSPGVELFF
TGTGCCAGCTCACCTGGGGTGGAGCTGTTTTTT
>-|TRBJ1-5|-|TRBV5-5
CASSLTPSGRDQPQHF
TGTGCCAGCAGCTTGACACCTTCGGGAAGGGATCAGCCCCAGCATTTT